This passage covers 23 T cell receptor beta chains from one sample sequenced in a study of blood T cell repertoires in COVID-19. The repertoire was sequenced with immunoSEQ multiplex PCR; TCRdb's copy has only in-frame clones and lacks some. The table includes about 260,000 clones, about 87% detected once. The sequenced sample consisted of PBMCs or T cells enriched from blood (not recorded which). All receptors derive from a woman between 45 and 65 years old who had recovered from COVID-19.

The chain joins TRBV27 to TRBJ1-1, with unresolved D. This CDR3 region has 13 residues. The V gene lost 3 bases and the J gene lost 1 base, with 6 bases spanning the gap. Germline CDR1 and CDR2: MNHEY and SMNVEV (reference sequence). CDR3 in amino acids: CASSLVANTEAFF. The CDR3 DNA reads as TGTGCCAGCAGTTTGGTAGCGAACACTGAAGCTTTCTTT.

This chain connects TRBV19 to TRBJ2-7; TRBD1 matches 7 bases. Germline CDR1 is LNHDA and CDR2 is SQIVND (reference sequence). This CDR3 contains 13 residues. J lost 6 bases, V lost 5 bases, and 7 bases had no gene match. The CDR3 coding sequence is TGTGCCAGTAGTTGGGACAGTCACGTCGAGCAGTACTTC. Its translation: CASSWDSHVEQYF.

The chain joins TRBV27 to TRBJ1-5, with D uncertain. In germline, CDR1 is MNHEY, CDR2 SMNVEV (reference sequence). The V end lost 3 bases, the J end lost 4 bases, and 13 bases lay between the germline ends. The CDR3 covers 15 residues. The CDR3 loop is CASSFRLVANQPQHF. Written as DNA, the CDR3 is TGTGCCAGCAGTTTCCGGTTGGTCGCGAATCAGCCCCAGCATTTT.

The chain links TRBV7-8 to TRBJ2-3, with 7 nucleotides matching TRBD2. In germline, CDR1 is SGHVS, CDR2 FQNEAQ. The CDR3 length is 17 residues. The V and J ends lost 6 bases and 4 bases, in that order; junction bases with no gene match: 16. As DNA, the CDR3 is TGTGCCAGCAGTATCGGGGTATGGGGCGGGAGCGCAGATACGCAGTATTTT. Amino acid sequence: CASSIGVWGGSADTQYF.

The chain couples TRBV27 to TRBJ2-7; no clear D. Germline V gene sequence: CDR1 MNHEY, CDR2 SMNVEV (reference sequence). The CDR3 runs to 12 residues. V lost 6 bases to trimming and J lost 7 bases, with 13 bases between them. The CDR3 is CASSPTLREQYF. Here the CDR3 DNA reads TGTGCCAGCAGCCCGACTCTACGAGAGCAGTACTTC.

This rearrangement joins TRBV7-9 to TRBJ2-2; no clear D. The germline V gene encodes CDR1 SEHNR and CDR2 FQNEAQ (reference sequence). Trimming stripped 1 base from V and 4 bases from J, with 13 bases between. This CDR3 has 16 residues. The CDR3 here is CASSLEGTVATGELFF. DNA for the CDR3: TGTGCCAGCAGCTTAGAAGGTACAGTCGCCACCGGGGAGCTGTTTTTT.

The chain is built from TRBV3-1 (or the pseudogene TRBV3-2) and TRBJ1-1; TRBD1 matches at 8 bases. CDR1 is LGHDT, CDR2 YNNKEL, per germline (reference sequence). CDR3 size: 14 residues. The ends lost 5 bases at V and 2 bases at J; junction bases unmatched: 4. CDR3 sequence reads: CASSSTGANTEAFF. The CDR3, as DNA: TGTGCCAGCAGCTCGACAGGGGCCAACACTGAAGCTTTCTTT.

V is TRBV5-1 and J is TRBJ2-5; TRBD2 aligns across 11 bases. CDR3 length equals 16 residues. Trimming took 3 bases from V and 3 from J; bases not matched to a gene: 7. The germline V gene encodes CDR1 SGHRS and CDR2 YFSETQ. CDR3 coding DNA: TGCGCCAGCAGCTCCACCTCGACTAGCGGGAAAGAGACCCAGTACTTC. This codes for CASSSTSTSGKETQYF.

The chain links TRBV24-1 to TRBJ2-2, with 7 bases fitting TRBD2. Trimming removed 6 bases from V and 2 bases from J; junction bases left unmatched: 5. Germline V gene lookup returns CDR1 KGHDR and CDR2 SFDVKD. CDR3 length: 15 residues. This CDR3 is CATSRGGLNTGELFF. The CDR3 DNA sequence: TGTGCCACCAGTCGCGGGGGTCTTAACACCGGGGAGCTGTTTTTT.

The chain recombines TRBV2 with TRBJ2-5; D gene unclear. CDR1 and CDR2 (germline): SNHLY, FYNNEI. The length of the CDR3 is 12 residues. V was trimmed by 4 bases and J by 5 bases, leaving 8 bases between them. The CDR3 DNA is TGTGCCAGCAGTGTCATGTTGGAGACCCAGTACTTC. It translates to CASSVMLETQYF.

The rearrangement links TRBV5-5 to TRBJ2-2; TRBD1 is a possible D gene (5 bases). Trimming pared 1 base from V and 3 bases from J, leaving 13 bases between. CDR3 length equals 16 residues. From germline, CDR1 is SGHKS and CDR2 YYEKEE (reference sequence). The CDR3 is CASSLLPSGYTGELFF. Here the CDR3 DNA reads TGTGCCAGCAGCTTGCTCCCTTCAGGGTACACCGGGGAGCTGTTTTTT. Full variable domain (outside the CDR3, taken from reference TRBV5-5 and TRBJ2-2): DAGVTQSPTHLIKTRGQQVTLRCSPISGHKSVSWYQQVLGQGPQFIFQYYEKEERGRGNFPDRFSARQFPNYSSELNVNALLLGDSALYLCASSLLPSGYTGELFFGEGSRLTVL.

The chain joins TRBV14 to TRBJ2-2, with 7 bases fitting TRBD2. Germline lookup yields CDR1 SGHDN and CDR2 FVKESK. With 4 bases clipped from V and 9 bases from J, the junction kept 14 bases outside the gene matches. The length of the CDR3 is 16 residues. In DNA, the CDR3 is TGTGCCAGCAGCCCAAACGCCGGAGGGACTACTTGGGAGCTGTTTTTT. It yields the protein CASSPNAGGTTWELFF.

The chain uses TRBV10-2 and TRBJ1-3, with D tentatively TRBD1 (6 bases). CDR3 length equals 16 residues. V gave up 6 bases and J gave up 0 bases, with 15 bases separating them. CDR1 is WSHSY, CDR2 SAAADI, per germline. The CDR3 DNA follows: TGCGCCAGCAGGGACAGAAGAACCCTCTCTGGAAACACCATATATTTT. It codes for CASRDRRTLSGNTIYF.

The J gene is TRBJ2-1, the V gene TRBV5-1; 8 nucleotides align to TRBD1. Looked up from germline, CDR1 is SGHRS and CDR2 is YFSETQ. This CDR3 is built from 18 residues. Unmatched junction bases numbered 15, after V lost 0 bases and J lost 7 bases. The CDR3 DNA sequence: TGCGCCAGCAGCTTGGGAAACCCGACAGGGGTCGATGGAAATGAGCAGTTCTTC. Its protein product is CASSLGNPTGVDGNEQFF.

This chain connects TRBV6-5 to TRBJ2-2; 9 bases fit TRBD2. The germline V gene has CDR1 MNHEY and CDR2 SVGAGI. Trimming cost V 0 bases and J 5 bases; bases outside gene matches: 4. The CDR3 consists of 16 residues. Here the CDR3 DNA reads TGTGCCAGCAGTTACTCTAGCGGGAGTAAAACCGGGGAGCTGTTTTTT. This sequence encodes CASSYSSGSKTGELFF.

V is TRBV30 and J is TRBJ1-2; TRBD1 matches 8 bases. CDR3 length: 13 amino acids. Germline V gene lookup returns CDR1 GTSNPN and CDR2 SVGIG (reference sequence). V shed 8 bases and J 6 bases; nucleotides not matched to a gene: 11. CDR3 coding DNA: TGTGCCCGCGCCGGGACAGGCCCCAATGGCTACACCTTC. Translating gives CARAGTGPNGYTF.

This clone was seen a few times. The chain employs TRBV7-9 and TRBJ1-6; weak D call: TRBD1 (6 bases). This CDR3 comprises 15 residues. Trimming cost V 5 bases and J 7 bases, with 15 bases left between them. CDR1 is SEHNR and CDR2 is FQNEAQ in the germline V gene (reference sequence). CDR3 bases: TGTGCCAGCAGCGGGAACGGACAGAGGAATTCACCCCTCCACTTT. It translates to CASSGNGQRNSPLHF.

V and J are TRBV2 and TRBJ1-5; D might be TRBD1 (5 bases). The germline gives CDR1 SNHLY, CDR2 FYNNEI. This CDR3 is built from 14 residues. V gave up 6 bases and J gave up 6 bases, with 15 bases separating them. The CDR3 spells CASSERQLSQPQHF. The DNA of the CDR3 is TGTGCCAGCAGCGAAAGACAGCTCAGTCAGCCCCAGCATTTT.

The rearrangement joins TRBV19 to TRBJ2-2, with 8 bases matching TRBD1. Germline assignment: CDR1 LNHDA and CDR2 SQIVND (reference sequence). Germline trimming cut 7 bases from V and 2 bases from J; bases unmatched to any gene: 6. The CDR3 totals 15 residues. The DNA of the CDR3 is TGTGCCAGTACCACAGGGGGACGAAACACCGGGGAGCTGTTTTTT. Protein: CASTTGGRNTGELFF.

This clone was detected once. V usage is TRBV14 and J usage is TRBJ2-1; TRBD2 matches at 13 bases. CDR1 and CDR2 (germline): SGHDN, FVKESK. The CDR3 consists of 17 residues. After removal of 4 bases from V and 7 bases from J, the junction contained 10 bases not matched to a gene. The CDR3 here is CASSLTLAGGPYNEQFF. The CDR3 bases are TGTGCCAGCAGCCTAACACTAGCGGGAGGGCCTTATAATGAGCAGTTCTTC.

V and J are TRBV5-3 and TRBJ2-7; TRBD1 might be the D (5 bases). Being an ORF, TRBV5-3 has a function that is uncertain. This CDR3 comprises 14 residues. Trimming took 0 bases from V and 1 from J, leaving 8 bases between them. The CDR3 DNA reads TGTGCCAGAAGCTTGGCAGACAGATCCTACGAGCAGTACTTC. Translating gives CARSLADRSYEQYF.

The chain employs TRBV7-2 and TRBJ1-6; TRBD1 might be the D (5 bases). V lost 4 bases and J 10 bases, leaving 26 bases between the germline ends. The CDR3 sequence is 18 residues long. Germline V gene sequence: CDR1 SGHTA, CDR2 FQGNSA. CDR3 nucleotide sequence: TGTGCCAGCAGCTCTTCCGCCGAGCGGGGGAGGGCCCGGTCACCCCTCCACTTT. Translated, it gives CASSSSAERGRARSPLHF.

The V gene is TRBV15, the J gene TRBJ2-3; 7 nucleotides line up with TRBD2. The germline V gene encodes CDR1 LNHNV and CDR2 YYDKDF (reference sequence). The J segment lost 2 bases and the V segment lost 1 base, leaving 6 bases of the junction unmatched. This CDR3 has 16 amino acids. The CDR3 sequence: CATSRGGTTDTDTQYF. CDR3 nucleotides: TGTGCCACCAGCAGAGGCGGGACTACCGACACAGATACGCAGTATTTT.